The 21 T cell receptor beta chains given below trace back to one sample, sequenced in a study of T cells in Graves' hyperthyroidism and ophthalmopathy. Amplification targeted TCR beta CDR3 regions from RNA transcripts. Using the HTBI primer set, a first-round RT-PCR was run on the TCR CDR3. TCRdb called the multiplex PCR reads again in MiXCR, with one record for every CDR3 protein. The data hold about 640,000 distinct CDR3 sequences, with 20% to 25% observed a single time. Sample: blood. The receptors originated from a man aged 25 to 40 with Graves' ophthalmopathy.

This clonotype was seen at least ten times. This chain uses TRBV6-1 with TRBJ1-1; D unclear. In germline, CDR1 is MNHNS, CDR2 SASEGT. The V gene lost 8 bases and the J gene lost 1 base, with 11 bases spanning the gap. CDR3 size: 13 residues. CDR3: CASRSPANTEAFF. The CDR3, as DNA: TGTGCCAGCCGCAGTCCCGCGAACACTGAAGCTTTCTTT.

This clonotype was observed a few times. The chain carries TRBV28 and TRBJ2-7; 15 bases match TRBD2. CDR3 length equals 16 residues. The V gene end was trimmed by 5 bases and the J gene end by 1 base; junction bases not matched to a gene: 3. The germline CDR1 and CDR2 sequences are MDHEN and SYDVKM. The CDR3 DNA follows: TGTGCCAGCAGTCCCGGGACTAGCGGGAGGTCCTACGAGCAGTACTTC. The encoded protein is CASSPGTSGRSYEQYF. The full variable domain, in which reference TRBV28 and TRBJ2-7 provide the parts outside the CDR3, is DVKVTQSSRYLVKRTGEKVFLECVQDMDHENMFWYRQDPGLGLRLIYFSYDVKMKEKGDIPEGYSVSREKKERFSLILESASTNQTSMYLCASSPGTSGRSYEQYFGPGTRLTVT.

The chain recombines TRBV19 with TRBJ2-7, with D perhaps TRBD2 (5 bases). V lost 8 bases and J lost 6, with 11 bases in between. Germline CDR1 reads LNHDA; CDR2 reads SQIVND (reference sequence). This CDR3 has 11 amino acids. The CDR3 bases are TGTGCCAGTTGGGGAGAGAGCGAGCAGTACTTC. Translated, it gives CASWGESEQYF.

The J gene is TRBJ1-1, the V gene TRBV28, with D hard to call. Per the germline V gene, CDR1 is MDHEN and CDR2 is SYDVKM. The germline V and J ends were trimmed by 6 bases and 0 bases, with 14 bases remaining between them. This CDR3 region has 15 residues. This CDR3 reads CASSPNKILNTEAFF. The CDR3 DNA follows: TGTGCCAGCAGCCCAAATAAGATTCTGAACACTGAAGCTTTCTTT.

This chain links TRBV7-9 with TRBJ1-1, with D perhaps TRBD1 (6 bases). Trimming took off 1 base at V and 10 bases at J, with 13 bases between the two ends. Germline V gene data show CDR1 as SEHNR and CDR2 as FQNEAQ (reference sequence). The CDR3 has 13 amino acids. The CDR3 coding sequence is TGTGCCAGCAGCTTAGAGGGGGGCTCTGGAGCTTTCTTT. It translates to CASSLEGGSGAFF.

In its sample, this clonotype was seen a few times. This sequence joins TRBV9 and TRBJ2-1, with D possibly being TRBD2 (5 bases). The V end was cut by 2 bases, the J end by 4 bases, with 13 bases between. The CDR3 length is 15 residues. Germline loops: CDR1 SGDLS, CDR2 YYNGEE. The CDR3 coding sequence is TGTGCCAGCAGCGTTTGGGCCACGGGATACAATGAGCAGTTCTTC. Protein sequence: CASSVWATGYNEQFF.

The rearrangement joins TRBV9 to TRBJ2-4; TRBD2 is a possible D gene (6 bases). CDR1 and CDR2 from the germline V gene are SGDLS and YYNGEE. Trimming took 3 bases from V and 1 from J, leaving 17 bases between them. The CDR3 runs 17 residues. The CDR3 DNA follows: TGTGCCAGCAGCGATCCGTCGAGGAGGGTCGCCAAAAACATTCAGTACTTC. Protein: CASSDPSRRVAKNIQYF.

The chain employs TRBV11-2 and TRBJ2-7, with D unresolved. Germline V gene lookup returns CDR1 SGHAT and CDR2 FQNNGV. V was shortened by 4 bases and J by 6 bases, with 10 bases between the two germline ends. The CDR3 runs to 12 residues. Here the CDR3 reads CASSSEGFEQYF. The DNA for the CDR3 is TGTGCCAGCAGCTCGGAAGGGTTCGAGCAGTACTTC.

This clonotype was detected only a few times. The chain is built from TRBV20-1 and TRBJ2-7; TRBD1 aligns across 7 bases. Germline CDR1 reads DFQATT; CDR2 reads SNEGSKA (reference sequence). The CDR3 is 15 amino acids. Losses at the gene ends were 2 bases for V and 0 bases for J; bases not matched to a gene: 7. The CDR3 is CSARIRGPSSYEQYF. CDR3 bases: TGCAGTGCTAGAATAAGGGGGCCGAGCTCCTACGAGCAGTACTTC.

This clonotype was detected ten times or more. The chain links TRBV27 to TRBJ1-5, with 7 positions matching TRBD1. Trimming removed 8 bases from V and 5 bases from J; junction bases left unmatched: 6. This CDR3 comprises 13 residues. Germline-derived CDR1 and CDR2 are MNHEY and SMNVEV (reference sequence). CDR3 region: CASQGGAYQPQHF. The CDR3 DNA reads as TGTGCCAGCCAAGGGGGCGCCTATCAGCCCCAGCATTTT.

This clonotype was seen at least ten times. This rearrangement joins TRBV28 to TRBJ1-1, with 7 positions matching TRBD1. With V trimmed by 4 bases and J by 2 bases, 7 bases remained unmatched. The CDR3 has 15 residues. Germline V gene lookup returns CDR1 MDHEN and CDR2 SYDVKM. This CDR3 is CASSSQGEINTEAFF. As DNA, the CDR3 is TGTGCCAGCAGTTCTCAGGGGGAGATAAACACTGAAGCTTTCTTT.

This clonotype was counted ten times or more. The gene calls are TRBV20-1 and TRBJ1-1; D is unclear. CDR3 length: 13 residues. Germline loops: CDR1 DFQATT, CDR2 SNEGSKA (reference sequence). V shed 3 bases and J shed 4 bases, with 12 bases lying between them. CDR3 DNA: TGCAGTGCTAGTGAGACGTCGGGCACTGAAGCTTTCTTT. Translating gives CSASETSGTEAFF.

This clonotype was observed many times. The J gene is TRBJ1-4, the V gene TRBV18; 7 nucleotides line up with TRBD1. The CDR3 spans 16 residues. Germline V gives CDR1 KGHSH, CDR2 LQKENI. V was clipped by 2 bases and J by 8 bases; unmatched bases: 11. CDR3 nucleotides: TGTGCCAGCTCACCATACGAGGCAGGGGGAGGAGAAAAACTGTTTTTT. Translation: CASSPYEAGGGEKLFF.

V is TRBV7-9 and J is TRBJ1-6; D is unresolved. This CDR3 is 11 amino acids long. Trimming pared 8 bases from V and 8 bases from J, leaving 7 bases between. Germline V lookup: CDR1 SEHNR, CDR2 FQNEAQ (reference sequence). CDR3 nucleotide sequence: TGTGCCAGCGGTGCAGATTCACCCCTCCACTTT. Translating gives CASGADSPLHF.

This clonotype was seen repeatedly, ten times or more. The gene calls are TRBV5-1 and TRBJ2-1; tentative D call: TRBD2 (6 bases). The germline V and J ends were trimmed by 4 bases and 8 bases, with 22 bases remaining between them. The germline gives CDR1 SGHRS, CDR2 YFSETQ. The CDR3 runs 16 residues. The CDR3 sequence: CASSPEGTLYDDEQFF. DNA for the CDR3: TGCGCCAGCAGCCCGGAGGGGACGCTGTACGATGATGAGCAGTTCTTC.

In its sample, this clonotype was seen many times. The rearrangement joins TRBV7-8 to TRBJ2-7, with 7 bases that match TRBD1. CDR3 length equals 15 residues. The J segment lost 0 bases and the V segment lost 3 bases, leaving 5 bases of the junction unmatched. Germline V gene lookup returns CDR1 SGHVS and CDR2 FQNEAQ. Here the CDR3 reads CASSLKDRYSYEQYF. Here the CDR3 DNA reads TGTGCCAGCAGCTTGAAGGACAGGTACTCCTACGAGCAGTACTTC.

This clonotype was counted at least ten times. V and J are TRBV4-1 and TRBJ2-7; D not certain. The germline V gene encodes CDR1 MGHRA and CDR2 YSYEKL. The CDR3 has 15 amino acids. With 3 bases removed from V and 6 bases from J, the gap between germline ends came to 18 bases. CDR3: CASSHGVLLSGEQYF. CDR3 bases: TGCGCCAGCAGCCATGGGGTCCTCCTATCTGGCGAGCAGTACTTC.

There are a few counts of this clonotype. The CDR3 is CASSLGRVGEKLFF. The CDR3, as DNA: TGTGCCAGCAGTTTGGGCAGGGTTGGTGAAAAACTGTTTTTT. V gene TRBV12-3 or TRBV12-4 combines with J gene TRBJ1-4, with D tentatively TRBD1 (5 bases). The CDR3 extends over 14 amino acids. V was pared by 3 bases and J by 7 bases, with 12 bases between.

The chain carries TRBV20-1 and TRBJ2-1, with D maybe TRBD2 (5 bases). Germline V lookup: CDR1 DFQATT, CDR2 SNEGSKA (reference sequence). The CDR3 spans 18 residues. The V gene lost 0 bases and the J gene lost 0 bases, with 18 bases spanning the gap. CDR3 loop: CSARDLMREGYSYNEQFF. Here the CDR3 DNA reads TGCAGTGCTAGAGATCTTATGCGAGAGGGCTACTCCTACAATGAGCAGTTCTTC.

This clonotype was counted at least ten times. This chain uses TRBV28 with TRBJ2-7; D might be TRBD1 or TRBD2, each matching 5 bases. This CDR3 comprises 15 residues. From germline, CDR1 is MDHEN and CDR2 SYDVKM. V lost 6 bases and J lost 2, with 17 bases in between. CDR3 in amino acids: CASSGWGTDPYEQYF. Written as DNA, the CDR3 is TGTGCCAGCAGCGGATGGGGGACGGACCCCTACGAGCAGTACTTC.

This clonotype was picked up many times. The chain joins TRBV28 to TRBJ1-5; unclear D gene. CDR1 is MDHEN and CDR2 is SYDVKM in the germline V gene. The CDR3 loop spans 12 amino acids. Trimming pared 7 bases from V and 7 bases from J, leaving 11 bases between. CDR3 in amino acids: CASTTRPQPQHF. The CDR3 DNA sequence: TGTGCCAGCACCACCCGCCCCCAGCCCCAGCATTTT.